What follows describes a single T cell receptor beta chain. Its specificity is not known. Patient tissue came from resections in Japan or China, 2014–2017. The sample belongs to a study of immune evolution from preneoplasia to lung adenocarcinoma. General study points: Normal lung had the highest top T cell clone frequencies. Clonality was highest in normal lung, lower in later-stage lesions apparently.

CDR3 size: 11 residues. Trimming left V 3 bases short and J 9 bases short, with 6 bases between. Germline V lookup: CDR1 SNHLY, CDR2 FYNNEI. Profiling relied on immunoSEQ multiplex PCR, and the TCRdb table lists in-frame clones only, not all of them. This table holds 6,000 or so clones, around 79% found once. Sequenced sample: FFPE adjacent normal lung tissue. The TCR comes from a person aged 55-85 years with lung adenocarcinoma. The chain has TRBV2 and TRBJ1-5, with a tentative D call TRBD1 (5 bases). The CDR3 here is CASSERGPQHF. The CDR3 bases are TGTGCCAGCAGTGAGAGGGGGCCCCAGCATTTT.